Included here is one T cell receptor beta chain sequence, with context. Its antigen is unidentified. The data were obtained in a study of T cells in narcolepsy. Study conclusions and caveats: Blood of same and different patients, but not healthy controls, reportedly held recurring autoreactive clonotypes.

Germline V gene data show CDR1 as WSHSY and CDR2 as SAAADI. The CDR3 consists of 14 residues. Trimming stripped 4 bases from V and 4 bases from J, with 10 bases between. The protocol was immunoSEQ multiplex PCR, while the TCRdb copy is restricted to in-frame clones and leaves out a portion. The table lists some 35,000 clones, 82% of them singletons. The sequence derives from a human donor with narcolepsy. Source material: CD45RA- memory CD4+ T cells from PBMCs. The chain couples TRBV10-2 to TRBJ2-2; no clear D gene. CDR3 nucleotide sequence: TGCGCCAGCAGTGTGGCAGGACCCACCGGGGAGCTGTTTTTT. It encodes CASSVAGPTGELFF.